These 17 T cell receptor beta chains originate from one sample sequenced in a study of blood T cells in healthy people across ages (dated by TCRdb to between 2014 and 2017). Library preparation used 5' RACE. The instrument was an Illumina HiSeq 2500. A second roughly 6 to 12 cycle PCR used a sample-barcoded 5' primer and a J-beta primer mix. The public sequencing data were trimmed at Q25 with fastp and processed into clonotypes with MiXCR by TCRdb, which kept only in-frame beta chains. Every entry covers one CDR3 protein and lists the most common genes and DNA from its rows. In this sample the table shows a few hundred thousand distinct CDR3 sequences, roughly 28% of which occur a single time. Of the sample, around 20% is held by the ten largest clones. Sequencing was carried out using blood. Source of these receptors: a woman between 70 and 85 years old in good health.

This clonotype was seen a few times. This chain's CDR3 is CASSAGRLNEQYF. For the CDR3, the DNA is TGTGCCAGCAGCGCTGGTAGACTAAACGAGCAGTACTTC. The chain has TRBV7-9 and TRBJ2-7; tentatively, D is TRBD2 (5 bases). Per the germline V gene, CDR1 is SEHNR and CDR2 is FQNEAQ (reference sequence). The CDR3 runs 13 residues. Between the trimmed V and J ends, which lost 5 bases and 5 bases, there was a span of 13 bases.

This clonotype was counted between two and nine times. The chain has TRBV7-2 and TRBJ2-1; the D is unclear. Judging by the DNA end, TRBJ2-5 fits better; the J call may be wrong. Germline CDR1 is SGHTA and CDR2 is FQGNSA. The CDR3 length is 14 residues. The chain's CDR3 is CASSLGSPGETQYF. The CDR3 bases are TGTGCCAGCAGCTTAGGTTCCCCCGGGGAGACCCAGTACTTC.

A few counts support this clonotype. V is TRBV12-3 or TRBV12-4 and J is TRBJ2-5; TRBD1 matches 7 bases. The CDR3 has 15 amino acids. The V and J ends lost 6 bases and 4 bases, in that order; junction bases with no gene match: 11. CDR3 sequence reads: CASSKRDRVLETQYF. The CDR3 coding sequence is TGTGCCAGCAGCAAGAGGGACAGAGTCCTAGAGACCCAGTACTTC.

The CDR3 is CASSLASPSTDTQYF. CDR3 nucleotides: TGTGCCAGCAGCTTAGCATCGCCAAGCACAGATACGCAGTATTTT. The chain has TRBV7-8 and TRBJ2-3; no clear D gene. This CDR3 region has 15 residues. The V and J ends lost 0 bases and 0 bases respectively, with 7 bases between them. The germline CDR1 and CDR2 sequences are SGHVS and FQNEAQ.

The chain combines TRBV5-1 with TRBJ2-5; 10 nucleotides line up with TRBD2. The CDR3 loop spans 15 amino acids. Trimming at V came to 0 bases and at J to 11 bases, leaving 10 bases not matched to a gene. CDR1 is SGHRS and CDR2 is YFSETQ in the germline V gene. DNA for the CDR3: TGCGCCAGCAGCTTGGTCAGCGGGGGGGACCTGGAGCAGTACTTC. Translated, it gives CASSLVSGGDLEQYF. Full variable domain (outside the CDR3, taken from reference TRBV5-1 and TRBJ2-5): KAGVTQTPRYLIKTRGQQVTLSCSPISGHRSVSWYQQTPGQGLQFLFEYFSETQRNKGNFPGRFSGRQFSNSRSEMNVSTLELGDSALYLCASSLVSGGDLEQYFGPGTRLLVL.

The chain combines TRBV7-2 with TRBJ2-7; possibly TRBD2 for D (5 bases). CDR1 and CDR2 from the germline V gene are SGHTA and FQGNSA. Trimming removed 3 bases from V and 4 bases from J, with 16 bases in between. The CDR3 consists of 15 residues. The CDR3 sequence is CASSFRAREGYEQYF. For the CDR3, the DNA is TGTGCCAGCAGCTTTAGAGCGAGGGAAGGATACGAGCAGTACTTC.

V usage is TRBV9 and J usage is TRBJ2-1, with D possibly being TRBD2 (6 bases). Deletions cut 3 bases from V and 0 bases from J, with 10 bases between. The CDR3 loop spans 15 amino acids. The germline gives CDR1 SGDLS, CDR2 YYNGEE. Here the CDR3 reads CASSDIGSSYNEQFF. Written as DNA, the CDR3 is TGTGCCAGCAGCGATATCGGGAGCTCCTACAATGAGCAGTTCTTC. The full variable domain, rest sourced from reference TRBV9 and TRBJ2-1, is DSGVTQTPKHLITATGQRVTLRCSPRSGDLSVYWYQQSLDQGLQFLIQYYNGEERAKGNILERFSAQQFPDLHSELNLSSLELGDSALYFCASSDIGSSYNEQFFGPGTRLTVL.

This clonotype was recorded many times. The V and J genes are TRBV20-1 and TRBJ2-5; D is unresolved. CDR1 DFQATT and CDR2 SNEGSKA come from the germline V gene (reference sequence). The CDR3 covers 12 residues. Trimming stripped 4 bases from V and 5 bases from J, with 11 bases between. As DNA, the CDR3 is TGCAGTGCTAAAGTGCTAGGGGAGACCCAGTACTTC. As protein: CSAKVLGETQYF.

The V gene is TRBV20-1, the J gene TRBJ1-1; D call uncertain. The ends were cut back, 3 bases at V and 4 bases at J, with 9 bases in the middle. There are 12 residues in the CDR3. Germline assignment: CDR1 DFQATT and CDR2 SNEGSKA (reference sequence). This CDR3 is CSASPRGTEAFF. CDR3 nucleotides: TGCAGTGCTAGCCCCAGAGGCACTGAAGCTTTCTTT.

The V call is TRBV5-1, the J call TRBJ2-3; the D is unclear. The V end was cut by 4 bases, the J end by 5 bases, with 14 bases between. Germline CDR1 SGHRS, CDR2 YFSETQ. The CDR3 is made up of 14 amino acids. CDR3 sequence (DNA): TGCGCCAGCAGCCCCCAAGGCTATGGAGATACGCAGTATTTT. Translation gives CASSPQGYGDTQYF.

The CDR3 DNA sequence: TGCGCCAGCCAGTCGGGAGAGACCCAGTACTTC. It encodes CASQSGETQYF. The V call is TRBV5-1, the J call TRBJ2-5; D unclear. From germline, CDR1 is SGHRS and CDR2 YFSETQ. The V and J ends lost 7 bases and 4 bases respectively, with 8 bases between them. CDR3 length: 11 residues. The variable domain in full, with the rest retrieved from reference TRBV5-1 and TRBJ2-5, is KAGVTQTPRYLIKTRGQQVTLSCSPISGHRSVSWYQQTPGQGLQFLFEYFSETQRNKGNFPGRFSGRQFSNSRSEMNVSTLELGDSALYLCASQSGETQYFGPGTRLLVL.

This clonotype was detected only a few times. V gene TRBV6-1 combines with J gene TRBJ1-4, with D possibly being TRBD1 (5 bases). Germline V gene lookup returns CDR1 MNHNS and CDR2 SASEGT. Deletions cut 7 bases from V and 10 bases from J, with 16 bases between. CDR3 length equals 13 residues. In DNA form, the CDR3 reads TGTGCCAGCACCGAGGGGTCCGAGAGAAAACTGTTTTTT. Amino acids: CASTEGSERKLFF.

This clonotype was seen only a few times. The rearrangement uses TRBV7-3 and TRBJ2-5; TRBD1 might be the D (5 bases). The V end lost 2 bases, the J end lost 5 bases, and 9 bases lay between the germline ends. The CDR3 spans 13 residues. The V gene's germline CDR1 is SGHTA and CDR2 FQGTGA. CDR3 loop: CASSLGATETQYF. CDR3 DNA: TGTGCCAGCAGCTTAGGGGCCACGGAGACCCAGTACTTC.

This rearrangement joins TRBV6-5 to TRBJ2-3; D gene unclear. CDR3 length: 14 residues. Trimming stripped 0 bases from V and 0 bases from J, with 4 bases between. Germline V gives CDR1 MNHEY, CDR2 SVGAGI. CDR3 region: CASSYSTSTDTQYF. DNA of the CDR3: TGTGCCAGCAGTTACTCGACCAGCACAGATACGCAGTATTTT.

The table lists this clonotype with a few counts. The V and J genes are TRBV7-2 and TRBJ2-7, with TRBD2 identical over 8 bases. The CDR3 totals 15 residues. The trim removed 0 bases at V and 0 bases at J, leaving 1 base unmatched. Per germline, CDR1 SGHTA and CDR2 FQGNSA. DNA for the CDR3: TGTGCCAGCAGCTTAGCCGGGACTAGCTCCTACGAGCAGTACTTC. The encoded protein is CASSLAGTSSYEQYF.

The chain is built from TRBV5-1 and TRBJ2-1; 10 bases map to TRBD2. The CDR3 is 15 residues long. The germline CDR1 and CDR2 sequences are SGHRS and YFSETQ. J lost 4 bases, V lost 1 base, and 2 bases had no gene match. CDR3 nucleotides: TGCGCCAGCAGCTTGCTAGCGGGGGAGTACAATGAGCAGTTCTTC. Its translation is CASSLLAGEYNEQFF.

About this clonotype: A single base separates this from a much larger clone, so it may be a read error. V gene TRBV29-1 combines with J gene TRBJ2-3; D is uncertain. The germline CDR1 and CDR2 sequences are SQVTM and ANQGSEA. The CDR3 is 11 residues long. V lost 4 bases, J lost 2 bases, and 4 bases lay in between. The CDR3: CSVGPTDTQYF. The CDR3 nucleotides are TGCAGCGTTGGGCCCACAGATACGCAGTATTTT.